This TCR beta chain originates from a study of blood T cell repertoires in COVID-19. Data came from immunoSEQ multiplex PCR; TCRdb stores just in-frame clones and leaves some out. The sample includes more than 200,000 clones, approximately 80% of them seen just once. The TCR sequence derives from a woman of 80 years or more with active or convalescent COVID-19. The sequenced sample consisted of peripheral blood.

For the CDR3, the DNA is TGTGCCAGCAGCGAGACAGGGGTCGGGGAGCTGTTTTTT. Amino acid sequence: CASSETGVGELFF. The chain is built from TRBV6-2 or TRBV6-3 and TRBJ2-2; 8 bases align to TRBD1. This CDR3 region has 13 residues. The V segment lost 6 bases and the J segment 7 bases; nucleotides outside the gene matches: 4. The germline V gene has CDR1 MNHEY and CDR2 SVGEGT.